The entry below describes one T cell receptor (beta chain). The data derive from a study of radiation and T cells in renal cell carcinoma. Described time point: blood 2 weeks post-SBRT. Treatment of the sample: 15 Gy SBRT to primary tumor, nephrectomy 4 weeks later. Blood was sampled at baseline, 2 weeks and 4 weeks after SBRT. CDR1 SGHAT and CDR2 FQNNGV come from the germline V gene. V lost 1 base, J lost 2 bases, and 9 bases lay in between. CDR3 length: 14 residues. Some clones are missing from TCRdb's copy, which holds only in-frame ones; the method was immunoSEQ multiplex PCR. The sample carries roughly 140,000 clones, approximately 88% recorded once.

This TCR was sampled from a woman aged 50 to 60 with renal cell carcinoma. The sequenced sample was blood, obtained from a patient whose treatment included radiotherapy and nephrectomy. The J gene is TRBJ2-7, the V gene TRBV11-2, with D uncertain. This CDR3 reads CASSLGRTTYEQYF. For the CDR3, the DNA is TGTGCCAGCAGCTTAGGTAGGACGACCTACGAGCAGTACTTC.